Presented here are 7 T cell receptor beta chains from one specimen sequenced in a study of spatial heterogeneity in lung cancer. As to time point: blood at routine non-recurrence follow-up after resection. From the 5' RACE reads, TCRdb called clonotypes with MiXCR, one entry per CDR3 protein. This repertoire shows 110,000 or so distinct CDR3 sequences, under 14% found once; its top ten account for approximately 25%. Sequencing used PBMCs, obtained at follow-up. Receptors were obtained from a female donor with early-stage non-small cell lung cancer.

This clonotype is a singleton in its sample. The V and J genes are TRBV5-6 and TRBJ2-1, with a weak D call TRBD2 (5 bases). Looked up from germline, CDR1 is SGHDT and CDR2 is YYEEEE. Trimming stripped 3 bases from V and 9 bases from J, with 16 bases between. This CDR3 contains 14 residues. In nucleotides, the CDR3 is TGTGCCAGCAGCTCTCAAACTAGTCCCGTTGAGCAGTTCTTC. This sequence encodes CASSSQTSPVEQFF. The full variable domain, rest sourced from reference TRBV5-6 and TRBJ2-1, is DAGVTQSPTHLIKTRGQQVTLRCSPKSGHDTVSWYQQALGQGPQFIFQYYEEEERQRGNFPDRFSGHQFPNYSSELNVNALLLGDSALYLCASSSQTSPVEQFFGPGTRLTVL.

This clonotype was recorded many times. This chain joins TRBV18 and TRBJ2-7; D unresolved. V was clipped by 6 bases and J by 0 bases, with 12 bases between them. This CDR3 comprises 14 residues. Germline V gene sequence: CDR1 KGHSH, CDR2 LQKENI. The CDR3 nucleotides are TGTGCCAGCTCTTCGTTTGGACGCTCCTACGAGCAGTACTTC. It yields the protein CASSSFGRSYEQYF.

This rearrangement joins TRBV19 to TRBJ1-4; TRBD1 matches 9 bases. The ends lost 8 bases at V and 7 bases at J; junction bases unmatched: 8. From germline, CDR1 is LNHDA and CDR2 SQIVND (reference sequence). This CDR3 spans 14 amino acids. The CDR3 DNA follows: TGTGCCAGTTCCGGGACAGGGAGAGGTGAAAAACTGTTTTTT. Translation gives CASSGTGRGEKLFF.

This clonotype has only a few counts. Since no conserved phenylalanine or tryptophan closes the CDR3, a read error is the likely cause. The DNA is omitted, as the CDR3 cannot be located on it reliably, and the CDR3 follows TCRdb's listing. The chain links TRBV6-2 or TRBV6-3 to TRBJ2-3; no check of the table's D call, TRBD1, against the DNA was made. The V gene's germline CDR1 is MNHEY and CDR2 SVGEGT. The CDR3 spans 14 residues, counting both ends. CDR3: CASRPAPGGAIPPR.

This clonotype was seen ten or more times. The chain joins TRBV7-2 to TRBJ1-6; D remains unclear. CDR1 is SGHTA, CDR2 FQGNSA, per germline. The CDR3 is 13 amino acids. V dropped 5 bases and J dropped 10 bases, with 12 bases sitting between them. The CDR3 DNA is TGTGCCAGCAGCACCTGGGTCGGGTCACCCCTCCACTTT. Translation gives CASSTWVGSPLHF.

In its sample, this clonotype was seen many times. This chain connects TRBV29-1 to TRBJ2-1; TRBD2 matches 10 bases. Germline V gene sequence: CDR1 SQVTM, CDR2 ANQGSEA. This CDR3 is built from 16 residues. V trimming: 7 bases; J trimming: 6 bases; junction bases outside the gene matches: 15. CDR3 coding DNA: TGCAGCGCTCTGGCCCCTGGGACTAGCGCTAGCAATGAGCAGTTCTTC. Translating gives CSALAPGTSASNEQFF.

This clonotype was seen only a few times. The chain uses TRBV5-4 and TRBJ2-1; a weak D match, TRBD2 (6 bases). The CDR3 contains 13 residues. Trimming removed 7 bases from V and 5 bases from J, with 13 bases in between. CDR1 and CDR2 (germline): SGHNT, YYREEE (reference sequence). The CDR3 is CASSRESHNEQFF. The CDR3 DNA is TGTGCCAGCTCTCGGGAGAGTCACAATGAGCAGTTCTTC. Full variable domain (missing parts from reference TRBV5-4 and TRBJ2-1): ETGVTQSPTHLIKTRGQQVTLRCSSQSGHNTVSWYQQALGQGPQFIFQYYREEENGRGNFPPRFSGLQFPNYSSELNVNALELDDSALYLCASSRESHNEQFFGPGTRLTVL.